Included here is one TCR beta chain sequence, with context. Antigen: not known. The source material, RNA transcripts, was used to amplify TCR beta CDR3 regions. HTBI primers drove first-round RT-PCR of the TCR CDR3. Via MiXCR, TCRdb re-called the multiplex PCR reads, giving one row per CDR3 protein. Seen here are 560,000 or so distinct CDR3 sequences, about 20% observed once, and the top ten hold about half. The record originates from a study of T cells in Graves' hyperthyroidism and ophthalmopathy. Overall study results and limits: A 13 V-J signature model discriminated ophthalmopathy versus stable hyperthyroidism.

The clonotype originates from a man in his forties with Graves' ophthalmopathy. Source material: blood.

The CDR3 coding sequence is TGCAGTGCTACAAGCACCGGGACGGCGAACACTGAAGCTTTCTTT. This codes for CSATSTGTANTEAFF. This rearrangement joins TRBV20-1 to TRBJ1-1, with D possibly TRBD1 on 5 matching bases. Germline assignment: CDR1 DFQATT and CDR2 SNEGSKA (reference sequence). With 4 bases removed from V and 1 base from J, the gap between germline ends came to 16 bases. The CDR3 length is 15 residues.